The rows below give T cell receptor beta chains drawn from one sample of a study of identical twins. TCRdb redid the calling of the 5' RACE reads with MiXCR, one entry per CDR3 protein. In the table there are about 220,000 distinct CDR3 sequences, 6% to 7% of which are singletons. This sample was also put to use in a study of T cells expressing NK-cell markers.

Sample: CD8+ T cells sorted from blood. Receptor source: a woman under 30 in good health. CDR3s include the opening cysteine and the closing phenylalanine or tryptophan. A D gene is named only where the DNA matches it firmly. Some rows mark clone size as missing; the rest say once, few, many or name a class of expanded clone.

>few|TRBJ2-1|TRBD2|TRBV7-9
TGTGCCAGCAGCTTAGTCCCAGCGGGGAGCTACAATGAGCAGTTCTTC
CASSLVPAGSYNEQFF
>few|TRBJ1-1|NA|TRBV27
TGTGCCAGCTTCCGGACACTGAACACTGAAGCTTTCTTT
CASFRTLNTEAFF
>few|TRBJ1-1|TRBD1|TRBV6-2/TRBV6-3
TGTGCCAGCCGGACAGGACCGAACACTGAAGCTTTCTTT
CASRTGPNTEAFF
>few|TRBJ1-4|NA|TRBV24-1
TGTGCCACCAGTGACCCTCCCCCCGAACAGGGCCCTAATGAAAAACTGTTTTTT
CATSDPPPEQGPNEKLFF
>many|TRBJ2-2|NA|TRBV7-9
TGTGCCAGCAGCTTAGAGAGACAGGCGAACACCGGGGAGCTGTTTTTT
CASSLERQANTGELFF
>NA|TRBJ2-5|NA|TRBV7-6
TGTGCCAGCAGCCCTCCTAGCATGACGGAGACCCAGTACTTC
CASSPPSMTETQYF
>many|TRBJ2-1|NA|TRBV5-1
TGCGCCAGCAGCTTGGTTACGAACAATGAGCAGTTCTTC
CASSLVTNNEQFF
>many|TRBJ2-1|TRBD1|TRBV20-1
TGCAGTGCCAACCAGGGGGACTACAATGAGCAGTTCTTC
CSANQGDYNEQFF
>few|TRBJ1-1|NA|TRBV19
TGTGCCAGTAGTAAAAGGGCCTTTAACACTGAAGCTTTCTTT
CASSKRAFNTEAFF
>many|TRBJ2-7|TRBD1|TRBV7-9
TGTGCCAGCAGCTGGGGGACAGGGTGGAACGAGCAGTACTTC
CASSWGTGWNEQYF
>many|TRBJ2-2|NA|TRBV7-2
TGTGCCAGCAGGACCGGGCCAGACACCGGGGAGCTGTTTTTT
CASRTGPDTGELFF
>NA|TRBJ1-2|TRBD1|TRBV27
TGTGCCAGCAGTCCAGCCCCGGACAGGGATCACTATGGCTACACCTTC
CASSPAPDRDHYGYTF
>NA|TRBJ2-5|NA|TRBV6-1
TGTGCCAGCAGTGAAAATATGGGTTACGGCCAAGAGACCCAGTACTTC
CASSENMGYGQETQYF
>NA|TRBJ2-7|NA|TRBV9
TGTGCCAGCAGCGCAGCTACAGGGAATAGGGAGCAGTACTTC
CASSAATGNREQYF
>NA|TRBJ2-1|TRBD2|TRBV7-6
TGTGCCAGCACCAAGGGGAGGGCGAATGAGCAGTTCTTC
CASTKGRANEQFF
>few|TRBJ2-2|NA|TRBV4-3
TGCGCCAGCAGCCAGGGAGACTCGGGCGGGGAGCTGTTTTTT
CASSQGDSGGELFF
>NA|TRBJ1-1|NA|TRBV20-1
TGCAGTGCTAGTGGGGTGAGAATAGGGCCTGAAGCTTTCTTT
CSASGVRIGPEAFF
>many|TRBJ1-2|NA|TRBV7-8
TGTGCCAGCAGCTTTGTAACTGTCGGCAGCTCCTATGGCTACACCTTC
CASSFVTVGSSYGYTF
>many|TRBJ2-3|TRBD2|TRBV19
TGTGCCAGTAGTCCGGGACTACAGGCCACAGATACGCAGTATTTT
CASSPGLQATDTQYF
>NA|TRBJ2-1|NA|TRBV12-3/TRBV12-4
TGTGCCAGCAGCGCAGATCTCCGGCTCCGAAACAATGAGCAGTTCTTC
CASSADLRLRNNEQFF
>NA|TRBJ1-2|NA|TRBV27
TGTGCCAGCAGTTGGGCAGACAACTATGGCTACACCTTC
CASSWADNYGYTF
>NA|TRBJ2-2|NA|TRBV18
TGTGCCAGCTCACCACCGGGTCCGAACACCGGGGAGCTGTTTTTT
CASSPPGPNTGELFF
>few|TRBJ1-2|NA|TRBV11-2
TGTGCCAGCAGCCCCGGGGGGGGCATCGATGGCTACACCTTC
CASSPGGGIDGYTF
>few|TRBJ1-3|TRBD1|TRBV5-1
TGCGCCAGCAGCGCGACTCCGGGACAGGGGGCGCTTCCCGGAAACACCATATATTTT
CASSATPGQGALPGNTIYF
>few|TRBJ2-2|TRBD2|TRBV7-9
TGTGCCAGCAGCTTAATGACGGGGGGGAATACCGGGGAGCTGTTTTTT
CASSLMTGGNTGELFF
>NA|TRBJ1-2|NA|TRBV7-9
TGTGCCAGCAGCTTAGACATGAACTATGGCTACACCTTC
CASSLDMNYGYTF
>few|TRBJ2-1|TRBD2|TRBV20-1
TGCAGTGCTAGAGAGGCTAGCGGGGGGGAGCAGTTCTTC
CSAREASGGEQFF
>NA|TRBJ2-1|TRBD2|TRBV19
TGTGCCAGTCGACTAGCGGTGGTATACAATGAGCAGTTCTTC
CASRLAVVYNEQFF
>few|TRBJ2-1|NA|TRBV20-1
TGCAGTGCACCCACTAGAAATGAGCAGTTCTTC
CSAPTRNEQFF
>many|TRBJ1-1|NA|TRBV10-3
TGTGCCATCGCCCCCAGTTACGGCGGGAACACTGAAGCTTTCTTT
CAIAPSYGGNTEAFF
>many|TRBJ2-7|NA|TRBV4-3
TGCGCCAGCAGCCAAGAACAGTTTTCCTACGAGCAGTACTTC
CASSQEQFSYEQYF
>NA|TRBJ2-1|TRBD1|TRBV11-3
TGTGCCAGCAGCGCCCAGGACAGGGGGTTCTACAATGAGCAGTTCTTC
CASSAQDRGFYNEQFF
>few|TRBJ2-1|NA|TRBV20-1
TGCAGTGCCCAAGACCCCGGACTCGGCTACAATGAGCAGTTCTTC
CSAQDPGLGYNEQFF
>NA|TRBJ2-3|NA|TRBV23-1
TGCGCCAGCAGCCCTTGGAGGTATACGCAGTATTTT
CASSPWRYTQYF
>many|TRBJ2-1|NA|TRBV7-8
TGTGCCAGCAGCTATCCCCTAACTACACCGGGGGATGAGCAGTTCTTC
CASSYPLTTPGDEQFF
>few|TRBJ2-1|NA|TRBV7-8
TGTGCCAGCAGCTTAGCATGGTTTGGCTCCCTGGGGTCCTACAATGAGCAGTTCTTC
CASSLAWFGSLGSYNEQFF
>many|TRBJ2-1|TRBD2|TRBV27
TGTGCCAGCAGTTTGTATTCTAGCGGGAGTTTGCAGGAGCAGTTCTTC
CASSLYSSGSLQEQFF
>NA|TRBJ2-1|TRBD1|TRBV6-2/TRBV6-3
TGTGCCAGCAGCCTGCCGGGACAGGGGTCCTACAATGAGCAGTTCTTC
CASSLPGQGSYNEQFF
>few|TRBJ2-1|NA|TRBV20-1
TGCAGTGCTGAGGTTGGGAACAATGAGCAGTTCTTC
CSAEVGNNEQFF
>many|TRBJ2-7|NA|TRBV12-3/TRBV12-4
TGTGCCAGCACCCGTGACACCTACGAGCAGTACTTC
CASTRDTYEQYF
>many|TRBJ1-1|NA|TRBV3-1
TGTGCCAGCAGCCAAGAAAACGAGGGAGCGGAAGCTTTCTTT
CASSQENEGAEAFF
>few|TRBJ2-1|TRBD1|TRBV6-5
TGTGCCAGCAGTTTCGGACAGGCGTCCTACAATGAGCAGTTCTTC
CASSFGQASYNEQFF
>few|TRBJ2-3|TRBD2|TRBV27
TGTGCCAGCAGTCAACTAGCGGGTATCACAGATACGCAGTATTTT
CASSQLAGITDTQYF
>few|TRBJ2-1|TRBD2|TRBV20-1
TGCAGTGCCCCAAGCTGGACTAGCCCATTTCGGAATTACAATGAGCAGTTCTTC
CSAPSWTSPFRNYNEQFF
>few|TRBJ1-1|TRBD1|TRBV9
TGTGCCAGCAGCGGCCTCAGGGGGTTGGGCACTGAAGCTTTCTTT
CASSGLRGLGTEAFF
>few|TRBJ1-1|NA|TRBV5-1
TGCGCCAGCAGCTTCGGGGATAGGTTGGCTGAAGCTTTCTTT
CASSFGDRLAEAFF